This T cell receptor beta chain is from a study of T-cell reconstitution after alpha-beta-depleted transplantation in children. V was cut by 7 bases and J by 5 bases, with 12 bases left in between. The CDR3 is made up of 12 amino acids. Germline loops: CDR1 DFQATT, CDR2 SNEGSKA (reference sequence). This clonotype was found many times. What it recognizes is unknown. For TCRbeta, the library was prepared with unique molecular identifiers. One entry per CDR3 protein, called by TCRdb with MiXCR from the PCR reads. The sample includes 200,000 to 250,000 distinct CDR3 sequences, approximately 10% of them seen just once. The study's findings and limits: Several hundred expanded graft clones reportedly were the source of alpha-beta T cells about two months after transplant. Diversity and T-cell counts at one year after transplant derived mostly from new T cells. The high TCRbeta diversity at day 60 in some patients came from surviving recipient T cells and thymic progenitors.

This receptor was obtained from a child under two years old with acute myeloid leukemia, due to receive a stem cell transplant. Here the sequenced sample was PBMCs, taken before TCRalphabeta/CD19-depleted stem cell transplant. The chain links TRBV20-1 to TRBJ1-5, with D perhaps TRBD1 (5 bases). CDR3: CSVGTGDQPQHF. The CDR3 region has the DNA TGCAGTGTCGGGACGGGTGATCAGCCCCAGCATTTT.